The 16 T cell receptor beta chains reported below all come from one sample, sequenced in a study of T cells in Graves' hyperthyroidism and ophthalmopathy. The CDR3 regions of TCR beta were amplified from RNA transcripts. A set of HTBI primers served as the primers for a first-round RT-PCR of the TCR CDR3. One entry per CDR3 protein, called by TCRdb with MiXCR from the multiplex PCR reads. Of 500,000 to 550,000 distinct CDR3 sequences listed, about 20% are singletons. The sample comprised blood. The source is a man aged 40-55 years with Graves' ophthalmopathy.

The table lists this clonotype with a few counts. The J gene is TRBJ2-5, the V gene TRBV18, with 9 positions matching TRBD2. The germline CDR1 and CDR2 sequences are KGHSH and LQKENI. V gave up 3 bases and J gave up 5 bases; unmatched junction bases: 10. The CDR3 covers 16 residues. Written as DNA, the CDR3 is TGTGCCAGCTCACCCCCGGGACTAGCTCTCAAGGAGACCCAGTACTTC. Translated, it gives CASSPPGLALKETQYF.

This clonotype was detected ten times or more. The chain recombines TRBV28 with TRBJ2-1; D gene uncertain. Germline loops: CDR1 MDHEN, CDR2 SYDVKM. The V end lost 3 bases, the J end lost 8 bases, and 8 bases lay between the germline ends. CDR3 length equals 12 residues. CDR3 nucleotide sequence: TGTGCCAGCAGTTTCCCCCCCGATGAGCAGTTCTTC. Its protein product is CASSFPPDEQFF.

This sequence joins TRBV7-2 and TRBJ2-7; D not resolved. V was shortened by 0 bases and J by 2 bases, with 8 bases between the two germline ends. The germline CDR1 and CDR2 sequences are SGHTA and FQGNSA. The CDR3 spans 14 residues. The CDR3 nucleotides read TGTGCCAGCAGCTTAGCCCCCAGAGCCTACGAGCAGTACTTC. Encoded protein: CASSLAPRAYEQYF.

The rearrangement links TRBV28 to TRBJ1-5; D remains ambiguous. The V gene's germline CDR1 is MDHEN and CDR2 SYDVKM. V was clipped by 6 bases and J by 7 bases, with 10 bases between them. This CDR3 spans 12 amino acids. The CDR3 spells CASSKSGQPQHF. As DNA, the CDR3 is TGTGCCAGCAGCAAAAGTGGGCAGCCCCAGCATTTT.

A few counts support this clonotype. The chain links TRBV2 to TRBJ1-4, with D perhaps matching TRBD1 (6 bases). The CDR3 loop spans 15 amino acids. V was trimmed by 0 bases and J by 7 bases, leaving 12 bases between them. Germline V gene data show CDR1 as SNHLY and CDR2 as FYNNEI. CDR3 nucleotide sequence: TGTGCCAGCAGTGAAGCGGGGACAAGGGGTGAAAAACTGTTTTTT. It yields the protein CASSEAGTRGEKLFF.

This clonotype was counted only a few times. The J gene is TRBJ1-1, the V gene TRBV6-1; tentatively, D is TRBD1 (5 bases). V lost 5 bases and J lost 1, with 14 bases in between. Germline V lookup: CDR1 MNHNS, CDR2 SASEGT. CDR3 length equals 15 residues. The CDR3 sequence: CASSTSRRGNTEAFF. Here the CDR3 DNA reads TGTGCCAGCAGTACCTCCCGGAGGGGGAACACTGAAGCTTTCTTT.

The chain joins TRBV11-2 to TRBJ1-5; 9 bases are shared with TRBD1. The CDR3 extends over 16 amino acids. Looked up from germline, CDR1 is SGHAT and CDR2 is FQNNGV. Losses at the gene ends were 4 bases for V and 1 base for J; bases not matched to a gene: 5. CDR3 residues: CASSSRTGVSNQPQHF. CDR3 DNA: TGTGCCAGCAGCTCTAGGACAGGGGTCAGCAATCAGCCCCAGCATTTT.

This clonotype occurred many times. The gene calls are TRBV15 and TRBJ2-5; D not certain. V lost 1 base and J 3 bases, leaving 3 bases between the germline ends. CDR1 and CDR2 (germline): LNHNV, YYDKDF (reference sequence). CDR3 length: 12 amino acids. Here the CDR3 DNA reads TGTGCCACCAGCAGAGTAAAAGAGACCCAGTACTTC. Residues: CATSRVKETQYF.

This clonotype was detected ten times or more. The V call is TRBV18, the J call TRBJ1-1; unclear D gene. V gave up 2 bases and J gave up 1 base, with 11 bases separating them. Looked up from germline, CDR1 is KGHSH and CDR2 is LQKENI. This CDR3 spans 15 amino acids. CDR3 nucleotide sequence: TGTGCCAGCTCACCAGGTTTGCGGGGGAACACTGAAGCTTTCTTT. Translation gives CASSPGLRGNTEAFF.

This clonotype was seen at least ten times. V is TRBV30 and J is TRBJ1-5, with 10 bases lining up with TRBD1. CDR3 size: 15 residues. After removal of 0 bases from V and 7 bases from J, the junction contained 6 bases not matched to a gene. In germline, CDR1 is GTSNPN, CDR2 SVGIG (reference sequence). CDR3 sequence (DNA): TGTGCCTGGAGTGTTGGGACAGGGGCAAGGCAGCCCCAGCATTTT. It codes for CAWSVGTGARQPQHF.

V gene TRBV5-1 combines with J gene TRBJ1-1, with TRBD1 matching 7 bases. The V gene end was trimmed by 8 bases and the J gene end by 0 bases; junction bases not matched to a gene: 1. Germline CDR1 is SGHRS and CDR2 is YFSETQ. This CDR3 is built from 12 residues. The CDR3 spells CASGQVNTEAFF. Here the CDR3 DNA reads TGCGCCAGTGGACAGGTGAACACTGAAGCTTTCTTT.

This clonotype was detected a few times. The V call is TRBV6-1, the J call TRBJ2-7; D may be TRBD2 (5 bases). The length of the CDR3 is 13 residues. The V gene lost 6 bases and the J gene lost 6 bases, with 15 bases spanning the gap. Germline-derived CDR1 and CDR2 are MNHNS and SASEGT. This chain's CDR3 is CASSLLVSGEQYF. In nucleotides, the CDR3 is TGTGCCAGCAGCCTACTAGTTTCTGGCGAGCAGTACTTC.

This sequence joins TRBV7-2 and TRBJ1-4; TRBD1 is a possible D gene (5 bases). V lost 2 bases to trimming and J lost 5 bases, with 12 bases between them. Looked up from germline, CDR1 is SGHTA and CDR2 is FQGNSA. This CDR3 has 15 residues. Here the CDR3 reads CASSLYPGPNEKLFF. The CDR3, as DNA: TGTGCCAGCAGCTTATATCCGGGGCCGAATGAAAAACTGTTTTTT.

This clonotype occurred a few times. The genes are TRBV5-1 and TRBJ2-2; 11 bases agree with TRBD2. This CDR3 has 18 residues. Losses at the gene ends were 4 bases for V and 4 bases for J; bases not matched to a gene: 12. CDR1 SGHRS and CDR2 YFSETQ come from the germline V gene. Here the CDR3 DNA reads TGCGCCAGCAGCCCTCGGCTAGCGGGGGGCCCGGGCACCGGGGAGCTGTTTTTT. Amino acids: CASSPRLAGGPGTGELFF. The whole variable domain, remainder taken from reference TRBV5-1 and TRBJ2-2, is KAGVTQTPRYLIKTRGQQVTLSCSPISGHRSVSWYQQTPGQGLQFLFEYFSETQRNKGNFPGRFSGRQFSNSRSEMNVSTLELGDSALYLCASSPRLAGGPGTGELFFGEGSRLTVL.

In its sample, this clonotype was seen many times. The rearrangement joins TRBV30 to TRBJ2-1, with D maybe TRBD1 (5 bases). V was clipped by 0 bases and J by 8 bases, with 14 bases between them. The CDR3 runs 14 residues. The germline gives CDR1 GTSNPN, CDR2 SVGIG (reference sequence). As DNA, the CDR3 is TGTGCCTGGAGTGTACAAAGGGGAAGCGATGAGCAGTTCTTC. Its protein is CAWSVQRGSDEQFF.

This clonotype came up a few times. The rearrangement links TRBV20-1 to TRBJ2-1; 8 bases are shared with TRBD2. V dropped 3 bases and J dropped 9; count of bases not matched to a gene: 10. The CDR3 runs to 14 residues. Per germline, CDR1 DFQATT and CDR2 SNEGSKA (reference sequence). CDR3 in amino acids: CSASLGGGRGEQFF. The CDR3 nucleotides are TGCAGTGCTAGTCTGGGCGGGGGGCGGGGTGAGCAGTTCTTC.